These 6 T cell receptor beta chains originate from one sample sequenced in a study of radiotherapy plus CTLA-4 blockade in lung cancer. The protocol was immunoSEQ multiplex PCR, while the TCRdb copy is restricted to in-frame clones and leaves out a portion. Altogether over 80,000 clones are present, roughly 80% being singletons, with the ten largest covering 0.75% to 0.95%. The input for sequencing was peripheral blood, taken from a patient treated with radiotherapy plus ipilimumab. These receptor sequences come from a human donor with non-small cell lung cancer who had stable disease on radiotherapy plus ipilimumab.

This clone was counted only a few times. The chain joins TRBV10-3 to TRBJ2-5; 7 bases map to TRBD1. Trimming at V came to 7 bases and at J to 1 base, leaving 3 bases not matched to a gene. Germline V CDR1 and CDR2: ENHRY, SYGVKD. The CDR3 runs 13 residues. The CDR3 bases are TGTGCCATCAAAGGGGACAGCCAAGAGACCCAGTACTTC. It is translated as CAIKGDSQETQYF.

Details on this clone: At one boundary the junction diverges from the germline segment, which might be a read error. This sample also contains other DNA sequences that code for the same CDR3. The chain links TRBV13 to TRBJ2-7; a possible D gene is TRBD2 (5 bases). Germline assignment: CDR1 PRHDT and CDR2 FYEKMQ (reference sequence). The CDR3 sequence is 12 residues long. CDR3 DNA sequence: TGTGCCAGCAGCGTAGGAGGCTACGAGCAGTACTTC. Translation gives CASSVGGYEQYF.

The gene calls are TRBV18 and TRBJ1-2; 7 nucleotides line up with TRBD1. The CDR3 totals 14 residues. J gave up 4 bases and V 2 bases, and 4 bases lay outside the gene matches. In germline, CDR1 is KGHSH, CDR2 LQKENI. DNA of the CDR3: TGTGCCAGCTCACCAGTGACAGGGAGCTATGGCTACACCTTC. Residues: CASSPVTGSYGYTF.

This rearrangement joins TRBV5-4 to TRBJ2-2; 10 bases are shared with TRBD1. After removal of 5 bases from V and 3 bases from J, the junction contained 1 base not matched to a gene. The CDR3 extends over 14 amino acids. Germline assignment: CDR1 SGHNT and CDR2 YYREEE (reference sequence). CDR3: CASRGTGDTGELFF. For the CDR3, the DNA is TGTGCCAGCAGAGGGACAGGGGACACCGGGGAGCTGTTTTTT.

This clone was seen just once. The chain uses TRBV6-1 and TRBJ1-1; D is unclear. V lost 4 bases and J lost 0, with 15 bases in between. Germline V CDR1 and CDR2: MNHNS, SASEGT. The CDR3 is 16 amino acids. This chain's CDR3 is CASSGPAGRMNTEAFF. CDR3 DNA sequence: TGTGCCAGCAGTGGGCCGGCGGGGAGAATGAACACTGAAGCTTTCTTT.

This clone was detected only once. V and J are TRBV30 and TRBJ1-3, with D unresolved. This CDR3 is built from 16 residues. CDR1 is GTSNPN, CDR2 SVGIG, per germline (reference sequence). Deletions cut 3 bases from V and 0 bases from J, with 15 bases between. CDR3 region: CAWSDTWAISGNTIYF. DNA for the CDR3: TGTGCCTGGAGCGATACCTGGGCGATCTCTGGAAACACCATATATTTT.